The 30 T cell receptor beta chains below come from one sample, sequenced in a study of beta chain features in type 1 diabetes. Every bit of the isolated RNA underwent reverse transcription, so sequencing read expressed TCRB transcripts. Sequencing was performed with immunoSEQ multiplex PCR; in TCRdb, only in-frame clones are kept and a portion is missing. The sample lists a few hundred thousand clones, 25% to 35% occurring once. The sequencing sample was made of naive CD4+ T cells from blood. These receptor sequences come from a young man in good health.

The chain combines TRBV5-1 with TRBJ2-1; TRBD1 matches at 8 bases. Germline lookup yields CDR1 SGHRS and CDR2 YFSETQ. The CDR3 totals 15 residues. V lost 3 bases and J lost 6; bases outside the gene matches: 8. In DNA form, the CDR3 reads TGCGCCAGCAGCTCCTTCGGGACAGGCTTCAATGAGCAGTTCTTC. Its protein product is CASSSFGTGFNEQFF. Full variable domain (remainder filled in from reference TRBV5-1 and TRBJ2-1): KAGVTQTPRYLIKTRGQQVTLSCSPISGHRSVSWYQQTPGQGLQFLFEYFSETQRNKGNFPGRFSGRQFSNSRSEMNVSTLELGDSALYLCASSSFGTGFNEQFFGPGTRLTVL.

The rearrangement uses TRBV6-5 and TRBJ1-4; D call uncertain. The V end was cut by 0 bases, the J end by 5 bases, with 4 bases between. The length of the CDR3 is 13 residues. CDR1 is MNHEY and CDR2 is SVGAGI in the germline V gene. The CDR3 sequence is CASSYSLNEKLFF. CDR3 bases: TGTGCCAGCAGTTACTCATTAAATGAAAAACTGTTTTTT.

The genes are TRBV30 and TRBJ2-1, with TRBD1 matching 7 bases. The V segment lost 6 bases and the J segment 5 bases; nucleotides outside the gene matches: 22. This CDR3 has 18 amino acids. Germline-derived CDR1 and CDR2 are GTSNPN and SVGIG (reference sequence). This CDR3 is CACQGQKISLSVNNEQFF. Here the CDR3 DNA reads TGTGCCTGCCAGGGACAGAAGATCTCCCTATCGGTCAACAATGAGCAGTTCTTC. The variable domain in full, with the rest retrieved from reference TRBV30 and TRBJ2-1, is SQTIHQWPATLVQPVGSPLSLECTVEGTSNPNLYWYRQAAGRGLQLLFYSVGIGQISSEVPQNLSASRPQDRQFILSSKKLLLSDSGFYLCACQGQKISLSVNNEQFFGPGTRLTVL.

The chain couples TRBV7-2 to TRBJ2-7; TRBD2 aligns across 9 bases. V trimming: 6 bases; J trimming: 2 bases; junction bases outside the gene matches: 8. CDR1 is SGHTA, CDR2 FQGNSA, per germline. This CDR3 has 15 amino acids. The CDR3 sequence: CASSSPSGAPYEQYF. DNA for the CDR3: TGTGCCAGCAGTTCACCTAGCGGGGCTCCCTACGAGCAGTACTTC. Complete variable domain (other parts from reference TRBV7-2 and TRBJ2-7): GAGVSQSPSNKVTEKGKDVELRCDPISGHTALYWYRQSLGQGLEFLIYFQGNSAPDKSGLPSDRFSAERTGGSVSTLTIQRTQQEDSAVYLCASSSPSGAPYEQYFGPGTRLTVT.

In its sample, this clone was seen a few times. The V and J genes are TRBV7-2 and TRBJ2-3, with 14 bases aligning to TRBD2. V trimming: 3 bases; J trimming: 8 bases; junction bases outside the gene matches: 10. The CDR3 contains 17 residues. From germline, CDR1 is SGHTA and CDR2 FQGNSA. CDR3 residues: CASSLTGTSGSFATQYF. The DNA for the CDR3 is TGTGCCAGCAGCTTGACCGGGACTAGCGGGAGTTTTGCTACGCAGTATTTT.

This clone was seen a few times. V and J are TRBV20-1 and TRBJ2-3; D unclear. The V gene's germline CDR1 is DFQATT and CDR2 SNEGSKA (reference sequence). The CDR3 has 10 amino acids. V dropped 4 bases and J dropped 2 bases, with 1 base sitting between them. The CDR3 is CSATTDTQYF. The CDR3 DNA is TGCAGTGCTACCACAGATACGCAGTATTTT.

The V call is TRBV30, the J call TRBJ2-3, with D possibly TRBD1 on 6 matching bases. Germline lookup yields CDR1 GTSNPN and CDR2 SVGIG (reference sequence). V was cut by 5 bases and J by 3 bases, with 18 bases left in between. This CDR3 region has 15 residues. CDR3 DNA: TGTGCCTGGCGAACTGGGGGCTCCCTGACAGATACGCAGTATTTT. Translating it yields CAWRTGGSLTDTQYF.

V and J are TRBV30 and TRBJ2-4; 9 bases align to TRBD1. V shed 2 bases and J 7 bases; nucleotides not matched to a gene: 3. The CDR3 spans 13 residues. CDR1 GTSNPN and CDR2 SVGIG come from the germline V gene (reference sequence). The CDR3: CAWSFGTGNIQYF. DNA of the CDR3: TGTGCCTGGAGTTTCGGGACAGGGAACATTCAGTACTTC.

This clone has just one count. The genes are TRBV7-2 and TRBJ2-7; D perhaps matches TRBD1 (6 bases). The V and J ends lost 1 base and 0 bases respectively, with 7 bases between them. Germline values: CDR1 SGHTA, CDR2 FQGNSA. This CDR3 is built from 14 residues. The CDR3: CASSLGDNSYEQYF. The CDR3 nucleotides read TGTGCCAGCAGCTTAGGGGACAACTCCTACGAGCAGTACTTC.

The chain combines TRBV2 with TRBJ2-1; no clear D gene. Germline-derived CDR1 and CDR2 are SNHLY and FYNNEI. This CDR3 has 15 residues. The germline V and J ends were trimmed by 2 bases and 0 bases, with 8 bases remaining between them. As DNA, the CDR3 is TGTGCCAGCAGTGAACAGGATAGCTCCTACAATGAGCAGTTCTTC. Protein product: CASSEQDSSYNEQFF.

In nucleotides, the CDR3 is TGTGCCAGTAGTGAGCGGGCGAGGAACACTGAAGCTTTCTTT. It is translated as CASSERARNTEAFF. The chain is built from TRBV19 and TRBJ1-1; D not certain. This CDR3 is built from 14 residues. V was shortened by 5 bases and J by 1 base, with 11 bases between the two germline ends. The V gene's germline CDR1 is LNHDA and CDR2 SQIVND (reference sequence).

This chain connects TRBV10-3 to TRBJ2-7, with 7 bases lining up with TRBD1. The trim removed 4 bases at V and 5 bases at J, leaving 8 bases unmatched. The germline CDR1 and CDR2 sequences are ENHRY and SYGVKD. The CDR3 runs to 14 residues. CDR3 protein: CAISGTGKSHEQYF. Written as DNA, the CDR3 is TGTGCCATCAGTGGGACAGGAAAGAGTCACGAGCAGTACTTC.

This clone was seen more than once but under ten times. The chain has TRBV4-1 and TRBJ2-3; no clear D. V shed 1 base and J shed 4 bases, with 12 bases lying between them. Germline V CDR1 and CDR2: MGHRA, YSYEKL. The CDR3 contains 15 residues. The CDR3 region is CASSQGAQVADTQYF. CDR3 sequence (DNA): TGCGCCAGCAGCCAAGGAGCGCAAGTCGCAGATACGCAGTATTTT.

The table lists this clone with a few counts. V and J are TRBV5-4 and TRBJ2-5, with 13 bases lining up with TRBD2. The CDR3 sequence is 16 residues long. After removal of 4 bases from V and 2 bases from J, the junction contained 5 bases not matched to a gene. Germline V gene data show CDR1 as SGHNT and CDR2 as YYREEE (reference sequence). The CDR3 is CASSGGLAGVQETQYF. The CDR3 DNA reads as TGTGCCAGCAGCGGAGGACTAGCGGGAGTTCAAGAGACCCAGTACTTC.

The chain uses TRBV15 and TRBJ2-5; possibly TRBD1 for D (6 bases). This CDR3 has 14 amino acids. Germline V gene lookup returns CDR1 LNHNV and CDR2 YYDKDF (reference sequence). V lost 5 bases and J lost 2, with 12 bases in between. The CDR3 DNA follows: TGTGCCACCAGCGGGGGACAAGTTCAAGAGACCCAGTACTTC. Residues: CATSGGQVQETQYF. Looking up the rest from reference TRBV15 and TRBJ2-5 gives the full variable domain: DAMVIQNPRYQVTQFGKPVTLSCSQTLNHNVMYWYQQKSSQAPKLLFHYYDKDFNNEADTPDNFQSRRPNTSFCFLDIRSPGLGDTAMYLCATSGGQVQETQYFGPGTRLLVL.

This clone was counted only a few times. This chain connects TRBV27 to TRBJ2-3; 12 bases map to TRBD2. CDR3 length: 16 residues. Unmatched junction bases numbered 6, after V lost 6 bases and J lost 2 bases. Per the germline V gene, CDR1 is MNHEY and CDR2 is SMNVEV (reference sequence). CDR3 protein: CASRRTSGIFTDTQYF. The CDR3 DNA sequence: TGTGCCAGCAGGCGGACTAGCGGGATTTTCACAGATACGCAGTATTTT.

CDR3 in amino acids: CASSYSTGSFIDEQFF. The CDR3 DNA reads TGTGCCAGCAGTTACTCGACAGGGTCCTTTATCGATGAGCAGTTCTTC. This chain connects TRBV6-6 to TRBJ2-1; TRBD1 aligns across 7 bases. The germline gives CDR1 MNHNY, CDR2 SVGAGI (reference sequence). V was clipped by 0 bases and J by 8 bases; unmatched bases: 10. This CDR3 spans 16 amino acids.

In its sample, this clone was seen a few times. This chain joins TRBV7-9 and TRBJ2-7, with D possibly being TRBD1 (5 bases). This CDR3 spans 12 amino acids. From germline, CDR1 is SEHNR and CDR2 FQNEAQ (reference sequence). Trimming stripped 2 bases from V and 5 bases from J, with 7 bases between. The CDR3 region has the DNA TGTGCCAGCAGCTTAAGGGGCCACGAGCAGTACTTC. Encoded protein: CASSLRGHEQYF. The complete variable domain, with remaining parts taken from reference TRBV7-9 and TRBJ2-7, reads DTGVSQNPRHKITKRGQNVTFRCDPISEHNRLYWYRQTLGQGPEFLTYFQNEAQLEKSRLLSDRFSAERPKGSFSTLEIQRTEQGDSAMYLCASSLRGHEQYFGPGTRLTVT.

The chain has TRBV29-1 and TRBJ1-5; 7 bases agree with TRBD1. The CDR3 spans 13 residues. From germline, CDR1 is SQVTM and CDR2 ANQGSEA. V shed 4 bases and J 5 bases; nucleotides not matched to a gene: 5. The CDR3 sequence is CSVGQGRDQPQHF. In DNA, the CDR3 is TGCAGCGTTGGACAGGGAAGGGATCAGCCCCAGCATTTT.

The chain uses TRBV30 and TRBJ2-7; 7 positions match TRBD1. Trimming at V came to 2 bases and at J to 3 bases, leaving 16 bases not matched to a gene. The CDR3 runs 17 residues. Germline V gene lookup returns CDR1 GTSNPN and CDR2 SVGIG (reference sequence). The CDR3 loop reads CAWSPLQGTATYYEQYF. Written as DNA, the CDR3 is TGTGCCTGGAGTCCTCTCCAAGGGACAGCCACTTACTACGAGCAGTACTTC.

Only a few counts were recorded for this clone. This chain links TRBV30 with TRBJ2-7; D not certain. The CDR3 covers 11 residues. Trimming took off 2 bases at V and 7 bases at J, with 9 bases between the two ends. Germline-derived CDR1 and CDR2 are GTSNPN and SVGIG (reference sequence). This CDR3 is CAWSPTEEQYF. In nucleotides, the CDR3 is TGTGCCTGGAGTCCCACAGAAGAGCAGTACTTC.

This clone was counted a few times. This chain links TRBV15 with TRBJ2-1; D tentatively reads TRBD1 or TRBD2 (6 bases each). Trimming removed 1 base at V and 6 bases at J, with 16 bases between. The CDR3 extends over 16 amino acids. CDR1 is LNHNV, CDR2 YYDKDF, per germline (reference sequence). The CDR3 is CATSRAGALAFNEQFF. The CDR3 region has the DNA TGTGCCACCAGCAGAGCGGGGGCACTAGCTTTCAATGAGCAGTTCTTC.

This clone has more than one count but fewer than ten. J is TRBJ2-7 and V is TRBV28; D is undetermined. Trimming left V 7 bases short and J 3 bases short, with 16 bases between. The CDR3 spans 14 residues. Germline lookup yields CDR1 MDHEN and CDR2 SYDVKM. The DNA of the CDR3 is TGTGCCAGCACCCCGAGGAGCGTGGGCTACGAGCAGTACTTC. This sequence encodes CASTPRSVGYEQYF.

This clone was seen a handful of times. V usage is TRBV10-3 and J usage is TRBJ2-1; D is uncertain. The germline V gene has CDR1 ENHRY and CDR2 SYGVKD. The ends were cut back, 9 bases at V and 7 bases at J, with 13 bases in the middle. This CDR3 is built from 12 residues. The CDR3 protein is CAIRSRKNEQFF. The DNA of the CDR3 is TGTGCCATTAGGAGCCGAAAGAATGAGCAGTTCTTC.

The rearrangement links TRBV7-8 to TRBJ2-7; D might be TRBD2 (6 bases). V lost 5 bases, J lost 2 bases, and 16 bases lay in between. Germline values: CDR1 SGHVS, CDR2 FQNEAQ. The CDR3 spans 15 residues. The CDR3 loop reads CASSPSRDSTYEQYF. CDR3 DNA sequence: TGTGCCAGCAGCCCCTCGAGGGACTCGACCTACGAGCAGTACTTC.

About this clone itself: The sample carries other DNA sequences with the same CDR3. V gene TRBV30 combines with J gene TRBJ2-5; the D is unclear. Looked up from germline, CDR1 is GTSNPN and CDR2 is SVGIG (reference sequence). CDR3 length equals 14 residues. V lost 0 bases, J lost 2 bases, and 10 bases lay in between. CDR3 sequence: CAWSVKGGQETQYF. The CDR3 DNA is TGTGCCTGGAGTGTAAAGGGTGGGCAAGAGACCCAGTACTTC.

This chain joins TRBV13 and TRBJ2-7; 12 bases are shared with TRBD2. The germline V gene encodes CDR1 PRHDT and CDR2 FYEKMQ (reference sequence). The trim removed 1 base at V and 3 bases at J, leaving 13 bases unmatched. This CDR3 has 19 residues. CDR3 sequence: CASSLVRGLAGPGLYEQYF. The DNA of the CDR3 is TGTGCCAGCAGCTTAGTGCGGGGACTAGCGGGTCCAGGGCTCTACGAGCAGTACTTC. The full variable domain, its missing parts supplied by reference TRBV13 and TRBJ2-7, is AAGVIQSPRHLIKEKRETATLKCYPIPRHDTVYWYQQGPGQDPQFLISFYEKMQSDKGSIPDRFSAQQFSDYHSELNMSSLELGDSALYFCASSLVRGLAGPGLYEQYFGPGTRLTVT.

This chain links TRBV29-1 with TRBJ2-3; D unclear. The germline gives CDR1 SQVTM, CDR2 ANQGSEA. With 4 bases removed from V and 1 base from J, the gap between germline ends came to 9 bases. CDR3 length: 13 amino acids. In DNA, the CDR3 is TGCAGCGTTGGTGGGTGGGGCACAGATACGCAGTATTTT. This sequence encodes CSVGGWGTDTQYF.

J is TRBJ2-5 and V is TRBV27; D call uncertain. This CDR3 is 13 amino acids long. From germline, CDR1 is MNHEY and CDR2 SMNVEV (reference sequence). V lost 7 bases and J lost 5, with 14 bases in between. CDR3 amino acids: CASKGWASETQYF. For the CDR3, the DNA is TGTGCCAGCAAGGGATGGGCTTCGGAGACCCAGTACTTC.

In its sample, this clone was seen a few times. The chain carries TRBV30 and TRBJ2-1; D is perhaps TRBD2 (6 bases). The V gene's germline CDR1 is GTSNPN and CDR2 SVGIG (reference sequence). The CDR3 spans 13 residues. V lost 7 bases and J lost 3, with 13 bases in between. The CDR3 protein is CAFRDSLYNEQFF. The CDR3 nucleotides read TGTGCCTTCCGGGACTCCCTCTACAATGAGCAGTTCTTC.